These 17 T cell receptor beta chains were sequenced from one sample in a study of T cell responses to AZD1222 COVID-19 vaccine. The data were produced by immunoSEQ multiplex PCR, yet TCRdb's version contains in-frame clones alone and is incomplete. The sample lists 100,000 to 130,000 clones; just over 90% were seen once. The sequencing used peripheral blood, collected 28 days after the second AZD1222 dose. The origin of the receptors is an adult who received the AZD1222 COVID-19 vaccine.

This chain's CDR3 is CASSMDRNYGYTF. The CDR3 coding sequence is TGTGCCAGCAGCATGGACAGGAACTATGGCTACACCTTC. This chain uses TRBV5-6 with TRBJ1-2; TRBD1 agrees at 7 bases. From germline, CDR1 is SGHDT and CDR2 YYEEEE. V dropped 4 bases and J dropped 2; count of bases not matched to a gene: 2. There are 13 residues in the CDR3.

This clone was seen a single time. The J gene is TRBJ2-6, the V gene TRBV19; D is ambiguous. This CDR3 is built from 16 residues. The V end was cut by 3 bases, the J end by 2 bases, with 11 bases between. Germline CDR1 LNHDA, CDR2 SQIVND (reference sequence). The CDR3 DNA is TGTGCCAGTAGTATTGGAACCCTAACTGGGGCCAACGTCCTGACTTTC. It yields the protein CASSIGTLTGANVLTF.

This sequence joins TRBV28 and TRBJ2-3, with 10 bases matching TRBD1. This CDR3 region has 17 residues. J gave up 5 bases and V 7 bases, and 15 bases lay outside the gene matches. Looked up from germline, CDR1 is MDHEN and CDR2 is SYDVKM. CDR3 DNA: TGTGCCAGCATGGGGGGGGGACAGGGGACCCTTCGAGATACGCAGTATTTT. Translating it yields CASMGGGQGTLRDTQYF.

The rearrangement links TRBV4-3 to TRBJ2-3; a weak D match, TRBD1 (5 bases). The CDR3 extends over 13 amino acids. Germline CDR1 and CDR2: LGHNA and YSLEER. The germline V and J ends were trimmed by 11 bases and 6 bases, with 18 bases remaining between them. This CDR3 is CADRARRVDTQYF. The CDR3 DNA reads TGCGCCGACAGAGCCAGACGGGTGGATACGCAGTATTTT.

The CDR3 reads CSASPGTNNSPLHF. The CDR3 nucleotides are TGCAGTGCTAGTCCCGGGACCAATAATTCACCCCTCCACTTT. V is TRBV20-1 and J is TRBJ1-6, with D possibly TRBD1 on 5 matching bases. The length of the CDR3 is 14 residues. The germline CDR1 and CDR2 sequences are DFQATT and SNEGSKA (reference sequence). V was cut by 3 bases and J by 5 bases, with 11 bases left in between.

The chain carries TRBV6-2 or TRBV6-3 and TRBJ2-7; 14 nucleotides line up with TRBD2. Germline trimming cut 0 bases from V and 1 base from J; bases unmatched to any gene: 5. Germline V gives CDR1 MNHEY, CDR2 SVGEGT. CDR3 length equals 18 residues. The CDR3 spells CASSYSGTSGGVSYEQYF. CDR3 coding DNA: TGTGCCAGCAGTTACTCTGGGACTAGCGGGGGAGTTTCCTACGAGCAGTACTTC.

The V call is TRBV18, the J call TRBJ2-1, with 7 nucleotides matching TRBD1. Germline CDR1 reads KGHSH; CDR2 reads LQKENI. This CDR3 region has 15 residues. V trimming: 5 bases; J trimming: 2 bases; junction bases outside the gene matches: 6. CDR3 loop: CASSTGTEPYNEQFF. The CDR3, as DNA: TGTGCCAGCTCAACCGGGACAGAGCCCTACAATGAGCAGTTCTTC.

The chain uses TRBV7-7 and TRBJ2-3, with unresolved D. Germline lookup yields CDR1 SSHAT and CDR2 FNYEAQ (reference sequence). The CDR3 covers 13 residues. V lost 5 bases and J 5 bases, leaving 11 bases between the germline ends. The CDR3 here is CASSPRGKDTQYF. CDR3 bases: TGTGCCAGCAGCCCTCGCGGCAAAGATACGCAGTATTTT.

The table lists this clone with a count of one. This chain links TRBV27 with TRBJ2-7, with 7 positions matching TRBD2. The V and J ends lost 5 bases and 3 bases, in that order; junction bases with no gene match: 7. The germline V gene has CDR1 MNHEY and CDR2 SMNVEV (reference sequence). The length of the CDR3 is 14 residues. In nucleotides, the CDR3 is TGTGCCAGCAGTGGTCTAGCGGCAGTCTACGAGCAGTACTTC. It is translated as CASSGLAAVYEQYF.

The CDR3 DNA reads TGTGCCAGCAGTTTATCGCAGGGCGGTTGGGGCACTGAAGCTTTCTTT. Translated, it gives CASSLSQGGWGTEAFF. This chain links TRBV27 with TRBJ1-1, with a possible D match to TRBD1 (5 bases). The CDR3 length is 16 residues. Germline CDR1 reads MNHEY; CDR2 reads SMNVEV (reference sequence). V was trimmed by 0 bases and J by 4 bases, leaving 15 bases between them.

The chain links TRBV9 to TRBJ2-1; D remains ambiguous. The CDR3 runs 11 residues. In germline, CDR1 is SGDLS, CDR2 YYNGEE. The germline V and J ends were trimmed by 0 bases and 10 bases, with 5 bases remaining between them. The CDR3 region has the DNA TGTGCCAGCAGCGTAGGGCACGAGCAGTTCTTC. Translation: CASSVGHEQFF.

The chain is built from TRBV4-1 and TRBJ1-5; 9 bases fit TRBD1. This CDR3 has 15 residues. Germline V gene data show CDR1 as MGHRA and CDR2 as YSYEKL. The V gene end was trimmed by 3 bases and the J gene end by 3 bases; junction bases not matched to a gene: 3. The DNA of the CDR3 is TGCGCCAGCAGCCAGGGGACAGGGAACAATCAGCCCCAGCATTTT. Encoded protein: CASSQGTGNNQPQHF.

The chain is built from TRBV6-2 or TRBV6-3 and TRBJ1-1; no firm D call. The length of the CDR3 is 11 residues. V was cut by 1 base and J by 8 bases, with 5 bases left in between. Germline V lookup: CDR1 MNHEY, CDR2 SVGEGT. The CDR3 sequence: CASSYWPEAFF. The CDR3 DNA follows: TGTGCCAGCAGTTACTGGCCCGAAGCTTTCTTT.

The chain combines TRBV30 with TRBJ1-6, with D unresolved. Trimming removed 2 bases at V and 8 bases at J, with 7 bases between. Germline V CDR1 and CDR2: GTSNPN, SVGIG (reference sequence). The CDR3 runs to 12 residues. The CDR3 loop is CAWSLFDSPLHF. CDR3 bases: TGTGCCTGGAGTTTATTTGATTCACCCCTCCACTTT.

The rearrangement links TRBV7-2 to TRBJ2-1; D gene unclear. Germline CDR1 and CDR2: SGHTA and FQGNSA. V was clipped by 4 bases and J by 4 bases, with 14 bases between them. The CDR3 loop spans 15 amino acids. CDR3 nucleotide sequence: TGTGCCAGCAGCTCTTACCCCTCGAGATACAATGAGCAGTTCTTC. As protein: CASSSYPSRYNEQFF.

The chain recombines TRBV5-4 with TRBJ2-6, with a possible D match to TRBD2 (5 bases). CDR3 length: 17 amino acids. The V and J ends lost 2 bases and 0 bases respectively, with 12 bases between them. Per the germline V gene, CDR1 is SGHNT and CDR2 is YYREEE (reference sequence). The CDR3: CASSLPGGLSGANVLTF. CDR3 nucleotide sequence: TGTGCCAGCAGCTTACCAGGAGGCCTCTCTGGGGCCAACGTCCTGACTTTC.

The chain has TRBV9 and TRBJ2-2, with D tentatively TRBD2 (6 bases). CDR3 length: 15 amino acids. Between the trimmed V and J ends, which lost 4 bases and 3 bases, there was a span of 13 bases. Looked up from germline, CDR1 is SGDLS and CDR2 is YYNGEE. This CDR3 reads CASSSRLVDTGELFF. CDR3 sequence (DNA): TGTGCCAGCAGCTCCCGACTAGTTGACACCGGGGAGCTGTTTTTT. Using reference TRBV9 and TRBJ2-2 for the parts outside the CDR3, the full variable domain is DSGVTQTPKHLITATGQRVTLRCSPRSGDLSVYWYQQSLDQGLQFLIQYYNGEERAKGNILERFSAQQFPDLHSELNLSSLELGDSALYFCASSSRLVDTGELFFGEGSRLTVL.